This TCR beta chain was found in a study of Graves' ophthalmopathy and Graves' hyperthyroidism. Study overall: Samples of peripheral blood were obtained at initial diagnosis, prior to treatment of any kind. The study's findings and limits: A model built from 13 signatures distinguished ophthalmopathy from stable hyperthyroidism with roughly 90% sensitivity and around 78% specificity.

This clonotype was seen more than once but under ten times. Its antigen is as yet unknown. This CDR3 is built from 16 residues. The V gene's germline CDR1 is SGHAT and CDR2 FQNNGV. Losses at the gene ends were 6 bases for V and 5 bases for J; bases not matched to a gene: 14. Amplification targeted the TCR beta CDR3 regions, with RNA transcripts as the source material. HTBI primers served in a first-round RT-PCR, which a second-round multiplex PCR followed. Each CDR3 protein gets one entry after TCRdb re-called the multiplex PCR reads with MiXCR. The sample includes 600,000 to 700,000 distinct CDR3 sequences, over 40% seen only once; the top ten take more than 2.5%. Having ophthalmopathy, the donors showed moderate-to-severe activity, CAS ≥3 and NOSPECS ≥4, with disease lasting under 3 months.

The source is an adult man with Graves' ophthalmopathy. The V gene is TRBV11-2, the J gene TRBJ2-5; TRBD2 matches 8 bases. Sequenced: peripheral blood. The CDR3 loop reads CASRKPLTSARETQYF. DNA of the CDR3: TGTGCCAGCAGGAAACCCTTGACTAGCGCCCGGGAGACCCAGTACTTC.